This TCR beta chain is drawn from a study of PD-L1 blockade in urothelial cancer (dated by TCRdb to about 2017). About the full investigation: Therapy was started in about 2014 for all patients, and atezolizumab 1,200 mg was administered intravenously every 3 weeks. About 85% of the 29 patients were males with bladder-origin urothelial cancer, and about two thirds of the roughly 30 reported a prior smoking history. Patients had an ECOG performance status of 0 or 1 and had received between 0 and 3 prior chemotherapy regimens. Blood samples were analyzed at 3 weeks after treatment start (second dose) and at 6 weeks after treatment start. Blood samples gave median yields of approximately 130,000 T cells and 65,000 to 85,000 unique TCRs, along with a median clonality of about 0.084. The study was an exploratory multi-omic analysis of somatic, immune and clinical correlates of response to PD-L1 blockade with atezolizumab in urothelial cancer. TCR sequencing covered pretreatment tumor samples and matched, serially collected peripheral blood taken before and after atezolizumab treatment. Durable clinical benefit was defined as progression-free survival longer than 6 months, and TCR features were also tested against progression-free and overall survival. Whole exome sequencing and RNA sequencing of pretreatment tumors were performed alongside TCR sequencing in the same patients. Nine patients achieved durable clinical benefit and approximately 20 did not. Under 30 patients had pretreatment blood TCR-seq, some 25 had at least one posttreatment blood collection, and some 25 had tumor TCR-seq. The paper's findings and limits, for the study overall: A pretreatment peripheral blood TCR clonality below the median was linked to improved progression-free and overall survival. At 3 weeks after the start of treatment, tumor-associated TCR clones in peripheral blood had expanded more in patients with durable benefit (n of about 20, p = 0.022). Because the sample size was small (n ≈ 29) and many exploratory analyses were performed, the results are intended to be hypothesis-generating.

A total of around 30 patients with locally advanced or metastatic urothelial carcinoma, treated at Memorial Sloan Kettering on a trial protocol, made up the cohort. Peripheral blood mononuclear cells were collected from each patient pretreatment and during treatment, giving between 1 and 8 total time points per patient. The Qiagen DNeasy Blood extraction kit was used to purify genomic DNA from total PBMCs and tumor samples. PBMCs were collected pretreatment and during treatment, and were isolated and stored as previously described. The CDR3, cysteine through phenylalanine, is 12 amino acids long. The sequence is cut down to CDR3 DNA, 36 bases in frame from base 1. From a lookup of the germline V gene, CDR1 and CDR2 are SQVTM and ANQGSEA. Trimming removed 7 bases from V and 4 bases from J; the gene matches leave 4 bases unexplained. Note on this clone: The target of this receptor is not known. Base qualities are missing; no much larger clone stands one base away.

Synthetic TCR analog templates were spiked into each PCR so that absolute template abundance could be estimated from read counts. The immunoSEQ assay used bias-controlled V and J gene primers to amplify TCRbeta CDR3 regions from genomic DNA. Sequencing of rearranged TCRbeta segments was done at approximately 20X coverage. The authors processed their data as follows. Sequencing errors were corrected by clustering and CDR3s were annotated against IMGT to assign V, D and J genes. Downstream analyses used only productive TCRbeta rearrangements and left out out-of-frame or stop-codon sequences. To compute clonality, Shannon entropy was normalized by the log of the number of unique productive sequences and then subtracted from one. Clones differing between time points or between blood and tumor were identified by Fisher's exact test with Benjamini-Hochberg correction at adjusted p below 0.01. TCRdb holds this immuneACCESS table with in-frame rearrangements only. Some clones are missing; in checked studies, unresolved V genes explain under half, and the rest has no known cause. Clone size and V and J calls were adopted from that table, with D and trimming inferred from the DNA. Across this sample there are 35,000 to 50,000 clones, with roughly 86% seen only once. The ten largest clones take up roughly 2.6% of the sample.

This specimen was PBMCs, taken around atezolizumab (anti-PD-L1) treatment. The clonotype comes from a man aged 70-80 years with urothelial cancer. Rearrangement joined TRBV29-1 to TRBJ1-1, and 9 bases in between align with TRBD1. In nucleotide form, the sequence is TGCAGCGCTGGGACAGGGAGCACTGAAGCTTTCTTT. Its protein is CSAGTGSTEAFF.